Each of the 21 T cell receptor beta chains below was sequenced from the same sample in a study of CD8 T cells in ankylosing spondylitis. A single record per CDR3 protein comes from TCRdb applying MiXCR to the 5' RACE reads. The sample has around 150,000 distinct CDR3 sequences; 40% to 50% are singletons. The sample consisted of synovial fluid, either unsorted or a sorted T cell fraction (not recorded which). Receptors originate from a male donor with ankylosing spondylitis.

The chain combines TRBV15 with TRBJ2-2; TRBD1 matches 7 bases. The length of the CDR3 is 14 residues. Trimming at V came to 8 bases and at J to 5 bases, leaving 8 bases not matched to a gene. CDR1 is LNHNV and CDR2 is YYDKDF in the germline V gene (reference sequence). This CDR3 is CATEDRARTGELFF. The CDR3 DNA reads TGTGCCACCGAAGACAGGGCTAGGACCGGGGAGCTGTTTTTT.

The chain recombines TRBV7-6 with TRBJ2-7; D call uncertain. The CDR3 totals 13 residues. V lost 2 bases and J lost 5, with 10 bases in between. The germline V gene encodes CDR1 SGHVS and CDR2 FNYEAQ. The CDR3 protein is CASSLWEGNEQYF. The CDR3 nucleotides are TGTGCCAGCAGCTTATGGGAAGGAAACGAGCAGTACTTC.

In its sample, this clonotype was seen a few times. This chain links TRBV20-1 with TRBJ2-7; tentative D call: TRBD2 (6 bases). The CDR3 loop spans 12 amino acids. With 4 bases removed from V and 0 bases from J, the gap between germline ends came to 7 bases. Germline assignment: CDR1 DFQATT and CDR2 SNEGSKA (reference sequence). Here the CDR3 reads CSATGSSYEQYF. The DNA for the CDR3 is TGCAGTGCTACCGGGAGCTCCTACGAGCAGTACTTC.

This clonotype has just one count. This chain joins TRBV12-3 or TRBV12-4 and TRBJ1-5; D unclear. V was trimmed by 4 bases and J by 6 bases, leaving 7 bases between them. The CDR3 contains 12 residues. CDR3: CASSWKGQPQHF. The CDR3 DNA follows: TGTGCCAGCAGTTGGAAGGGTCAGCCCCAGCATTTT.

The gene calls are TRBV11-2 and TRBJ2-2, with 11 bases matching TRBD2. The CDR3 has 17 amino acids. The junction had 9 bases not matched to a gene; V was cut back by 5 bases and J by 4 bases. Germline assignment: CDR1 SGHAT and CDR2 FQNNGV. The CDR3 loop is CASSPGLAAFPTGELFF. Written as DNA, the CDR3 is TGTGCCAGCAGCCCGGGACTAGCGGCTTTCCCCACCGGGGAGCTGTTTTTT. The full variable domain, its missing parts supplied by reference TRBV11-2 and TRBJ2-2, is EAGVAQSPRYKIIEKRQSVAFWCNPISGHATLYWYQQILGQGPKLLIQFQNNGVVDDSQLPKDRFSAERLKGVDSTLKIQPAKLEDSAVYLCASSPGLAAFPTGELFFGEGSRLTVL.

This clonotype was seen many times. The CDR3 DNA reads TGTGCCAGCAGCCCTACTAGCGGACCCTACTCTGAGCAGTTCTTC. This gives the protein CASSPTSGPYSEQFF. This chain uses TRBV7-3 with TRBJ2-1; TRBD2 matches 8 bases. The CDR3 is made up of 15 amino acids. After removal of 5 bases from V and 9 bases from J, the junction contained 12 bases not matched to a gene. Germline CDR1 SGHTA, CDR2 FQGTGA.

V gene TRBV28 combines with J gene TRBJ2-5; the D gene is possibly TRBD2 (6 bases). The V and J ends lost 7 bases and 2 bases respectively, with 14 bases between them. The CDR3 extends over 14 amino acids. CDR1 MDHEN and CDR2 SYDVKM come from the germline V gene. CDR3 coding DNA: TGTGCCAGCACCGGGAGTTTCTTTCAAGAGACCCAGTACTTC. This translates into CASTGSFFQETQYF.

The sample holds many counts of this clonotype. This chain connects TRBV3-1 to TRBJ2-1, with D unclear. The CDR3 has 13 amino acids. The V end lost 0 bases, the J end lost 6 bases, and 6 bases lay between the germline ends. Germline CDR1 LGHDT, CDR2 YNNKEL (reference sequence). The CDR3 DNA sequence: TGTGCCAGCAGCCAAGATGGGATCAATGAGCAGTTCTTC. Its translation is CASSQDGINEQFF.

This clonotype showed up just once. The rearrangement joins TRBV12-3 or TRBV12-4 to TRBJ2-1, with TRBD2 matching over 11 bases. Unmatched junction bases numbered 9, after V lost 3 bases and J lost 8 bases. This CDR3 region has 16 residues. CDR3 loop: CASSFGWLAGGDEQFF. The CDR3 region has the DNA TGTGCCAGCAGTTTTGGTTGGCTAGCGGGAGGCGATGAGCAGTTCTTC.

The chain recombines TRBV10-3 with TRBJ2-3; possibly TRBD2 for D (5 bases). The germline V gene has CDR1 ENHRY and CDR2 SYGVKD. V was shortened by 6 bases and J by 9 bases, with 10 bases between the two germline ends. This CDR3 is built from 11 residues. CDR3 in DNA: TGTGCCATCAGGACTATCGCGACGCAGTATTTT. Translation gives CAIRTIATQYF.

The V gene is TRBV20-1, the J gene TRBJ2-7, with a tentative D call TRBD2 (5 bases). The germline gives CDR1 DFQATT, CDR2 SNEGSKA (reference sequence). Between the trimmed V and J ends, which lost 6 bases and 0 bases, there was a span of 12 bases. CDR3 size: 13 residues. As DNA, the CDR3 is TGCAGTGCCCTACCGACTAACTCCTACGAGCAGTACTTC. Protein product: CSALPTNSYEQYF.

The chain couples TRBV27 to TRBJ2-2; D might be TRBD2 (5 bases). This CDR3 is 13 amino acids long. The germline gives CDR1 MNHEY, CDR2 SMNVEV (reference sequence). V was trimmed by 3 bases and J by 14 bases, leaving 16 bases between them. The CDR3 reads CASSFWRKGYLFF. Written as DNA, the CDR3 is TGTGCCAGCAGTTTTTGGAGGAAAGGTTATCTGTTTTTT.

V is TRBV3-1 and J is TRBJ2-1; the D gene is possibly TRBD2 (6 bases). CDR1 and CDR2 (germline): LGHDT, YNNKEL (reference sequence). The V end lost 6 bases, the J end lost 10 bases, and 25 bases lay between the germline ends. CDR3 length: 16 residues. The DNA for the CDR3 is TGTGCCAGCAGGAATGACCGGGACCCTAGGGAGGAAGAGCAGTTCTTC. Its protein is CASRNDRDPREEEQFF.

In its sample, this clonotype was seen a few times. This sequence joins TRBV5-1 and TRBJ1-2; TRBD1 is a possible D gene (5 bases). V lost 4 bases, J lost 2 bases, and 15 bases lay in between. The CDR3 covers 15 residues. CDR1 and CDR2 (germline): SGHRS, YFSETQ. The CDR3 loop reads CASSPYRDVNYGYTF. The CDR3 nucleotides read TGCGCCAGCAGCCCTTACCGGGACGTAAACTATGGCTACACCTTC.

This clonotype was observed a handful of times. The gene calls are TRBV12-3 or TRBV12-4 and TRBJ2-1; no clear D gene. The CDR3 has 11 amino acids. V was clipped by 5 bases and J by 10 bases, with 9 bases between them. CDR3 loop: CASSPLSEQFF. The CDR3 DNA reads as TGTGCCAGCAGTCCCCTGTCCGAGCAGTTCTTC.

V usage is TRBV12-3 or TRBV12-4 and J usage is TRBJ2-3, with TRBD2 matching over 9 bases. CDR3 size: 16 residues. With V trimmed by 8 bases and J by 5 bases, 14 bases remained unmatched. The DNA of the CDR3 is TGTGCCAGCGGGATAAGCCGTAGCGGGAGTGGAGATACGCAGTATTTT. It codes for CASGISRSGSGDTQYF.

The V call is TRBV19, the J call TRBJ1-5, with D unclear. Germline assignment: CDR1 LNHDA and CDR2 SQIVND (reference sequence). This CDR3 has 16 residues. V lost 3 bases to trimming and J lost 9 bases, with 21 bases between them. The CDR3 nucleotides are TGTGCCAGTAGTATGGTAACAGTTCCTCCCAATTGGCCCCAGCATTTT. Amino acid sequence: CASSMVTVPPNWPQHF.

This chain links TRBV12-3 or TRBV12-4 with TRBJ2-7; D is tentatively TRBD1 or TRBD2 (5 bases each). Trimming left V 8 bases short and J 2 bases short, with 13 bases between. The CDR3 consists of 13 residues. The CDR3: CASAVGTTYEQYF. Here the CDR3 DNA reads TGTGCCAGCGCCGTAGGGACGACCTACGAGCAGTACTTC.

In its sample, this clonotype was seen a few times. The rearrangement links TRBV29-1 to TRBJ1-1; the match to TRBD1 covers 7 bases. The length of the CDR3 is 12 residues. The germline CDR1 and CDR2 sequences are SQVTM and ANQGSEA. The CDR3 DNA reads as TGCACCACCACCGGACAGGACACTGAAGCTTTCTTT. Protein sequence: CTTTGQDTEAFF.

There are many counts of this clonotype. The chain has TRBV6-4 and TRBJ2-1; D perhaps matches TRBD2 (7 bases). V gave up 5 bases and J gave up 8 bases, with 19 bases separating them. Germline CDR1 and CDR2: MRHNA and SNTAGT. This CDR3 spans 15 amino acids. The CDR3 DNA sequence: TGTGCCAGCAGTTCCGAAGGGGGGGCCATTCATGAGCAGTTCTTC. Translated: CASSSEGGAIHEQFF.

This clonotype was detected many times. The chain recombines TRBV7-9 with TRBJ1-2; maybe TRBD1 (5 bases). From germline, CDR1 is SEHNR and CDR2 FQNEAQ (reference sequence). CDR3 length: 14 amino acids. The V gene lost 5 bases and the J gene lost 4 bases, with 14 bases spanning the gap. CDR3 nucleotides: TGTGCCAGCAGCCGCCTTCTGACAGCCTATGGCTACACCTTC. Translating gives CASSRLLTAYGYTF.